This T cell receptor beta chain derives from a study of vaccination effects on CD4 cells after COVID-19. Study-level background: Researchers obtained post-vaccine samples at a median of 72 days past the second dose. Findings of the study overall: Healthy vaccine recipients' vaccine-induced clones were almost all SARS-CoV-2 mono-reactive.

ViraFEST expansion of antigen-specific CD4+ T cells with viral peptide pools preceded sequencing. Subsequent to a culture period of more than 9 days, CD4+ T cells were isolated. Two doses of BNT162b2 or mRNA-1273 vaccine were administered to participants. People in the vaccine group had not been infected with SARS-CoV-2 before, and their nucleocapsid antibodies were negative. Germline CDR1 SNHLY, CDR2 FYNNEI. The CDR3 covers 11 residues. V lost 6 bases and J 2 bases, leaving 5 bases between the germline ends. As to this clone: Its target is not known.

The repertoire was sequenced with immunoSEQ multiplex PCR; TCRdb's copy has only in-frame clones and lacks some. The sample carries 70,000 to 85,000 clones, over 70% recorded once. The sequence was obtained from a human donor who received a COVID-19 vaccine. The source was CD4+ T cells from PBMCs cultured with HCoV-229E spike peptides, collected after COVID-19 vaccination. The V gene is TRBV2, the J gene TRBJ2-7, with D unresolved. The CDR3 reads CASRETYEQYV. The CDR3 DNA is TGTGCCAGCAGGGAAACCTACGAGCAGTACGTC.